In this sample, the clone carrying this T cell receptor beta chain turned up many times. Its antigen is unidentified. TCR beta CDR3 region amplification was performed from RNA transcripts. HTBI primers were the set used in a first-round RT-PCR of the TCR CDR3. MiXCR was run by TCRdb on the multiplex PCR reads, yielding one entry per CDR3 protein. This sample yields 500,000 to 600,000 distinct CDR3 sequences, of which 46% are seen a single time; around 8% belongs to the top ten. CDR3 length: 14 amino acids. V dropped 6 bases and J dropped 4; count of bases not matched to a gene: 7. This entry is derived from a study of T cells in Graves' hyperthyroidism and ophthalmopathy. General study points: Most thyroid clonotypes expanded above 0.001 were also detected in blood. Ophthalmopathy prediction by the model preceded onset by a median about 6.3 months. Ophthalmopathy stood apart from stable hyperthyroidism in a 13 V-J model.

The chain uses TRBV12-3 or TRBV12-4 and TRBJ1-1, with 8 bases lining up with TRBD1. This clonotype was obtained from a woman under 30 with Graves' hyperthyroidism. Sample: peripheral blood or thyroid tissue (not recorded which). As DNA, the CDR3 is TGTGCCAGCAGCCACGGGACAGGTTCCACTGAAGCTTTCTTT. It translates to CASSHGTGSTEAFF.